The 26 T cell receptor beta chains presented below share a single source sample, sequenced in a study of OX40 agonist ivuxolimab in advanced cancers. Assay used: immunoSEQ multiplex PCR; TCRdb lists only in-frame clones, some missing. The table lists around 68,000 clones, 85% to 95% of them singletons. The sample consisted of CD4+ or CD8+ T cells sorted from blood, taken in a trial of the OX40 agonist ivuxolimab. Receptor source: an adult with an advanced solid tumor such as melanoma, head and neck, liver or kidney cancer.

The rearrangement uses TRBV5-1 and TRBJ2-3, with 7 nucleotides matching TRBD2. V lost 3 bases and J lost 5; bases outside the gene matches: 6. Germline-derived CDR1 and CDR2 are SGHRS and YFSETQ. The CDR3 consists of 14 residues. CDR3 bases: TGCGCCAGCAGCTCCGGACTAGTTGGAGATACGCAGTATTTT. Protein: CASSSGLVGDTQYF.

Details on this clone: One end of the junction fails to match germline, which may point to a read error. The chain links TRBV27 to TRBJ1-4; tentative D call: TRBD1 (5 bases). The CDR3 is 13 residues long. The V gene's germline CDR1 is MNHEY and CDR2 SMNVEV (reference sequence). CDR3 in amino acids: CASSRDLNGKLFF. DNA of the CDR3: TGTGCCAGCAGTCGGGACCTTAATGGAAAACTGTTTTTT.

The genes are TRBV7-2 and TRBJ2-3, with 14 bases identical to TRBD2. The germline V gene encodes CDR1 SGHTA and CDR2 FQGNSA. This CDR3 spans 16 amino acids. After removal of 5 bases from V and 5 bases from J, the junction contained 6 bases not matched to a gene. The CDR3 spells CASSPTSGGALDTQYF. The CDR3 DNA reads as TGTGCCAGCAGCCCGACTAGCGGGGGGGCCTTAGATACGCAGTATTTT.

The V gene is TRBV10-1, the J gene TRBJ2-4; TRBD1 might be the D (5 bases). Germline V lookup: CDR1 WNHNN, CDR2 SYGVQD (reference sequence). The length of the CDR3 is 14 residues. The V end was cut by 3 bases, the J end by 3 bases, with 9 bases between. The CDR3 here is CASSDQGVKNIQYF. Here the CDR3 DNA reads TGCGCCAGCAGTGATCAGGGTGTCAAAAACATTCAGTACTTC.

The chain combines TRBV9 with TRBJ2-2; D ambiguous. Trimming stripped 0 bases from V and 3 bases from J, with 9 bases between. CDR1 and CDR2 from the germline V gene are SGDLS and YYNGEE. The CDR3 covers 15 residues. The CDR3 reads CASSVGSTDTGELFF. Written as DNA, the CDR3 is TGTGCCAGCAGCGTAGGGAGTACTGACACCGGGGAGCTGTTTTTT.

The sample holds one count of this clone. The V and J genes are TRBV4-1 and TRBJ1-3; 7 bases are shared with TRBD1. V trimming: 1 base; J trimming: 3 bases; junction bases outside the gene matches: 6. The CDR3 extends over 16 amino acids. The V gene's germline CDR1 is MGHRA and CDR2 YSYEKL. CDR3 nucleotides: TGCGCCAGCAGCCAAGCAGGCCAGGGGGTTGGAAACACCATATATTTT. It translates to CASSQAGQGVGNTIYF.

The chain has TRBV6-1 and TRBJ2-1, with D maybe TRBD1 (6 bases). Germline values: CDR1 MNHNS, CDR2 SASEGT. The V end lost 3 bases, the J end lost 4 bases, and 19 bases lay between the germline ends. CDR3 size: 17 residues. CDR3 sequence: CASSEETGTVLYNEQFF. For the CDR3, the DNA is TGTGCCAGCAGTGAGGAGACAGGAACGGTACTATACAATGAGCAGTTCTTC.

This chain joins TRBV14 and TRBJ1-1, with TRBD1 as a possible D gene (6 bases). The CDR3 is 12 amino acids. The V gene's germline CDR1 is SGHDN and CDR2 FVKESK. The V and J ends lost 1 base and 10 bases respectively, with 10 bases between them. The DNA for the CDR3 is TGTGCCAGCAGCCAAGGGGGGCGCGGAGCTTTCTTT. It translates to CASSQGGRGAFF.

The chain is built from TRBV19 and TRBJ1-4, with D uncertain. Trimming removed 7 bases at V and 5 bases at J, with 17 bases between. This CDR3 spans 15 amino acids. Germline V lookup: CDR1 LNHDA, CDR2 SQIVND (reference sequence). Written as DNA, the CDR3 is TGTGCCAGTAAGAAGGGTCCTACCTCCAATGAAAAACTGTTTTTT. Its translation is CASKKGPTSNEKLFF.

CDR3 protein: CASRTGTSNQPQHF. CDR3 DNA: TGTGCCAGCAGAACCGGGACAAGCAATCAGCCCCAGCATTTT. This chain joins TRBV6-1 and TRBJ1-5; tentatively, D is TRBD1 (6 bases). Per germline, CDR1 MNHNS and CDR2 SASEGT. The V and J ends lost 6 bases and 1 base respectively, with 10 bases between them. CDR3 length equals 14 residues.

J is TRBJ1-3 and V is TRBV13; D is ambiguous. The V end lost 3 bases, the J end lost 1 base, and 7 bases lay between the germline ends. The CDR3 totals 14 residues. CDR1 PRHDT and CDR2 FYEKMQ come from the germline V gene (reference sequence). The CDR3 reads CASSFGRSGNTIYF. In DNA form, the CDR3 reads TGTGCCAGCAGCTTCGGGAGGTCTGGAAACACCATATATTTT.

J is TRBJ2-5 and V is TRBV5-4; D not certain. Trimming removed 4 bases from V and 0 bases from J, with 10 bases in between. Germline V gives CDR1 SGHNT, CDR2 YYREEE (reference sequence). The CDR3 is made up of 14 amino acids. CDR3 bases: TGTGCCAGCAGCACCCCCCCAAACCAAGAGACCCAGTACTTC. Its translation is CASSTPPNQETQYF.

This rearrangement joins TRBV11-2 to TRBJ2-5, with D maybe TRBD2 (6 bases). Germline lookup yields CDR1 SGHAT and CDR2 FQNNGV. Trimming removed 4 bases from V and 3 bases from J, with 9 bases in between. This CDR3 region has 13 residues. CDR3 amino acids: CASSSLAEETQYF. CDR3 sequence (DNA): TGTGCCAGCAGCTCCTTAGCGGAAGAGACCCAGTACTTC. Full variable domain (remainder filled in from reference TRBV11-2 and TRBJ2-5): EAGVAQSPRYKIIEKRQSVAFWCNPISGHATLYWYQQILGQGPKLLIQFQNNGVVDDSQLPKDRFSAERLKGVDSTLKIQPAKLEDSAVYLCASSSLAEETQYFGPGTRLLVL.

The chain employs TRBV2 and TRBJ2-5, with 10 bases matching TRBD1. This CDR3 region has 16 residues. Germline V CDR1 and CDR2: SNHLY, FYNNEI. The V gene end was trimmed by 3 bases and the J gene end by 5 bases; junction bases not matched to a gene: 9. The CDR3 loop reads CASSDLGQGLGETQYF. In nucleotides, the CDR3 is TGTGCCAGCAGTGACCTGGGACAGGGGCTGGGGGAGACCCAGTACTTC.

This clone was seen only once. The chain has TRBV5-1 and TRBJ2-3; weak D call: TRBD2 (6 bases). The V end lost 4 bases, the J end lost 3 bases, and 27 bases lay between the germline ends. The CDR3 is made up of 19 amino acids. Per germline, CDR1 SGHRS and CDR2 YFSETQ. CDR3 sequence reads: CASSVVQGLGGGLTDTQYF. The CDR3 DNA follows: TGCGCCAGCAGCGTAGTCCAGGGTCTGGGAGGTGGATTGACAGATACGCAGTATTTT.

This rearrangement joins TRBV7-6 to TRBJ1-1; the D gene is possibly TRBD1 (5 bases). The V and J ends lost 5 bases and 1 base respectively, with 11 bases between them. The germline CDR1 and CDR2 sequences are SGHVS and FNYEAQ. This CDR3 comprises 14 residues. This CDR3 reads CASSTWTRNTEAFF. CDR3 bases: TGTGCCAGCAGCACCTGGACAAGGAACACTGAAGCTTTCTTT.

The rearrangement links TRBV13 to TRBJ1-3; TRBD1 is a possible D gene (6 bases). Germline CDR1 PRHDT, CDR2 FYEKMQ (reference sequence). The CDR3 consists of 17 residues. V lost 2 bases and J lost 1, with 15 bases in between. CDR3 region: CASSLRQGRRSGNTIYF. The CDR3, as DNA: TGTGCCAGCAGCTTACGGCAGGGGAGGAGGTCTGGAAACACCATATATTTT. The full variable domain, with the rest looked up from reference TRBV13 and TRBJ1-3, is AAGVIQSPRHLIKEKRETATLKCYPIPRHDTVYWYQQGPGQDPQFLISFYEKMQSDKGSIPDRFSAQQFSDYHSELNMSSLELGDSALYFCASSLRQGRRSGNTIYFGEGSWLTVV.

V gene TRBV11-3 combines with J gene TRBJ2-7; a weak D match, TRBD2 (6 bases). Germline V gene data show CDR1 as SGHNT and CDR2 as YENEEA. Trimming shortened V by 2 bases and J by 5 bases, and 25 bases separated the two germline ends. This CDR3 spans 18 amino acids. The CDR3 region has the DNA TGTGCCAGCAGCTTACTTACGCTCGGGGCCGGGAGTTGGGACGAGCAGTACTTC. This translates into CASSLLTLGAGSWDEQYF.

This sequence joins TRBV6-5 and TRBJ1-2, with D uncertain. The CDR3 spans 14 residues. CDR1 is MNHEY and CDR2 is SVGAGI in the germline V gene. V was cut by 5 bases and J by 4 bases, with 14 bases left in between. CDR3 protein: CASSDPPGFYGYTF. The CDR3 nucleotides are TGTGCCAGCAGTGATCCCCCGGGATTCTATGGCTACACCTTC.

The chain has TRBV7-9 and TRBJ2-5; D uncertain. The CDR3 runs 12 residues. Germline V gives CDR1 SEHNR, CDR2 FQNEAQ (reference sequence). The V gene lost 5 bases and the J gene lost 5 bases, with 9 bases spanning the gap. CDR3 residues: CASSPAGETQYF. DNA of the CDR3: TGTGCCAGCAGCCCAGCTGGGGAGACCCAGTACTTC.

CDR3 nucleotide sequence: TGCGCCAGCAGACCGGGACAGGCCCACTCTGGAAACACCATATATTTT. It is translated as CASRPGQAHSGNTIYF. The rearrangement uses TRBV5-1 and TRBJ1-3; TRBD1 matches at 8 bases. The CDR3 sequence is 16 residues long. V was pared by 5 bases and J by 0 bases, with 7 bases of the junction left unmatched. The V gene's germline CDR1 is SGHRS and CDR2 YFSETQ.

This chain connects TRBV19 to TRBJ2-5; possible D gene TRBD2, 5 bases. This CDR3 contains 14 residues. Germline V gives CDR1 LNHDA, CDR2 SQIVND (reference sequence). The ends were cut back, 3 bases at V and 4 bases at J, with 12 bases in the middle. CDR3 in DNA: TGTGCCAGTAGTATCACTAGTATCGGAGAGACCCAGTACTTC. It specifies CASSITSIGETQYF.

The chain joins TRBV7-6 to TRBJ2-5; 10 bases agree with TRBD1. The CDR3 extends over 14 amino acids. From germline, CDR1 is SGHVS and CDR2 FNYEAQ. V shed 5 bases, J shed 4 bases, and the junction held 4 bases outside the gene matches. This CDR3 reads CASSLTGGGETQYF. Here the CDR3 DNA reads TGTGCCAGCAGCCTGACAGGGGGCGGAGAGACCCAGTACTTC.

This clone was seen only a few times. The chain has TRBV6-4 and TRBJ2-1, with TRBD2 matching 9 bases. There are 14 residues in the CDR3. V shed 6 bases and J 7 bases; nucleotides not matched to a gene: 7. From germline, CDR1 is MRHNA and CDR2 SNTAGT. As DNA, the CDR3 is TGTGCCAGCAGCCAGAGCGGGGGGAGGAATGAGCAGTTCTTC. It codes for CASSQSGGRNEQFF.

The chain joins TRBV11-2 to TRBJ2-2; 7 bases align to TRBD2. This CDR3 is 14 amino acids long. V was pared by 2 bases and J by 6 bases, with 3 bases of the junction left unmatched. Germline V gives CDR1 SGHAT, CDR2 FQNNGV. CDR3 in amino acids: CASSLMAGAGELFF. CDR3 DNA sequence: TGTGCCAGCAGCTTAATGGCGGGGGCCGGGGAGCTGTTTTTT.

The chain joins TRBV27 to TRBJ2-3; D remains ambiguous. Trimming shortened V by 0 bases and J by 0 bases, and 4 bases separated the two germline ends. The CDR3 is made up of 14 amino acids. Germline lookup yields CDR1 MNHEY and CDR2 SMNVEV (reference sequence). Here the CDR3 DNA reads TGTGCCAGCAGTTTATCGACTAGCACAGATACGCAGTATTTT. Protein sequence: CASSLSTSTDTQYF.